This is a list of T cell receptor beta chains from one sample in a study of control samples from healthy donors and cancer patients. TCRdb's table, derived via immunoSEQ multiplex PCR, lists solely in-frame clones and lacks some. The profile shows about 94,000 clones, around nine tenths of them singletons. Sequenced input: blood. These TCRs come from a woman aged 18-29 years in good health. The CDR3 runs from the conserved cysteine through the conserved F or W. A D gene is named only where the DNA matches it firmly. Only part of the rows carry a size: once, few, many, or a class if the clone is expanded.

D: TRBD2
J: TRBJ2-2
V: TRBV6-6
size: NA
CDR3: CASGGETGELFF
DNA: TGTGCCAGCGGGGGGGAGACCGGGGAGCTGTTTTTT

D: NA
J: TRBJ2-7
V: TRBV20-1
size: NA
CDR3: CSASFSGGGGYEQYF
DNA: TGCAGTGCTAGTTTCTCCGGAGGTGGGGGGTACGAGCAGTACTTC

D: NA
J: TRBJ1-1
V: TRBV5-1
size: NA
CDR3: CASSLAGRGTEAFF
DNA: TGCGCCAGCAGCTTGGCGGGGAGGGGCACTGAAGCTTTCTTT

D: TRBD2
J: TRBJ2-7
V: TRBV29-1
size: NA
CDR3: CSVGPTSGGPHPYYEQYF
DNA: TGCAGCGTTGGCCCGACTAGCGGGGGGCCCCACCCATACTACGAGCAGTACTTC

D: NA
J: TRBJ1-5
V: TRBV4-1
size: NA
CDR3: CASSQDWERVQPQHF
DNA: TGCGCCAGCAGCCAAGATTGGGAAAGAGTTCAGCCCCAGCATTTT

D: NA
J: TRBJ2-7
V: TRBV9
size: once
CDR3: CASSEGVGAYEQYF
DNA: TGTGCCAGCAGCGAGGGCGTGGGAGCCTACGAGCAGTACTTC

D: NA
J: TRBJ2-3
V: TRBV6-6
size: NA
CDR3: CASSYFDTDTQYF
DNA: TGTGCCAGCAGTTATTTTGACACAGATACGCAGTATTTT

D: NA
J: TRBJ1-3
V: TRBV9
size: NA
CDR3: CASSVSSWGGNTIYF
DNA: TGTGCCAGCAGCGTGTCGAGTTGGGGGGGAAACACCATATATTTT

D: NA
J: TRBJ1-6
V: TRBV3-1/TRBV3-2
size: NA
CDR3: CASSQDARGSPLHF
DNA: TGTGCCAGCAGCCAAGATGCCAGGGGATCACCCCTCCACTTT

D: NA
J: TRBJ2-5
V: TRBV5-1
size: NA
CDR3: CASRMGGQETQYF
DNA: TGCGCCAGCAGAATGGGGGGCCAAGAGACCCAGTACTTC

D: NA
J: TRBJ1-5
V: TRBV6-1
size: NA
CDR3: CASSDQGRGMSQPQHF
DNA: TGTGCCAGCAGTGATCAGGGCAGGGGCATGAGCCAGCCCCAGCATTTT

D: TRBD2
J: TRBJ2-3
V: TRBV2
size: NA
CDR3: CASRRGGYEPQYF
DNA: TGTGCCAGCAGGCGGGGGGGCTACGAGCCGCAGTATTTT

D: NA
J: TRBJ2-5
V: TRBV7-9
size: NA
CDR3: CASSLTMHFQETQYF
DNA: TGTGCCAGCAGCTTAACCATGCACTTCCAAGAGACCCAGTACTTC

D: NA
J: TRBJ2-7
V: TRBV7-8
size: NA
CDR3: CASSSKGLSSYEQYF
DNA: TGTGCCAGCAGCTCCAAAGGGCTCTCCTCCTACGAGCAGTACTTC

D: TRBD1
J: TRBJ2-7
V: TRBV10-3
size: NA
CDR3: CAISPRDRNYEQYF
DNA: TGTGCCATCAGTCCCCGGGACAGGAATTACGAGCAGTACTTC

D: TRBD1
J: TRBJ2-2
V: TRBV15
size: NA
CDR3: CATSGRDRDTGELFF
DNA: TGTGCCACCAGCGGCCGGGACAGGGACACCGGGGAGCTGTTTTTT

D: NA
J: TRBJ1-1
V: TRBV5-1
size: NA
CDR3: CASSLQGKNTEAFF
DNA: TGCGCCAGCAGCTTGCAGGGGAAGAACACTGAAGCTTTCTTT

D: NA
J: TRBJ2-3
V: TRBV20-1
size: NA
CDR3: CSASGLADTQYF
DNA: TGCAGTGCTAGTGGGTTGGCAGATACGCAGTATTTT

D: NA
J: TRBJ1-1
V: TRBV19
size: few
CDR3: CASSILRETEAFF
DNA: TGTGCCAGTAGTATACTCAGGGAGACTGAAGCTTTCTTT

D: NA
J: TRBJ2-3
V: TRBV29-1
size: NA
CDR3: CSGTFGATDTQYF
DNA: TGCAGCGGAACGTTTGGGGCCACAGATACGCAGTATTTT

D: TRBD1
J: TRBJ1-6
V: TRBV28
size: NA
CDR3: CASRGGDSTNSPLHF
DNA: TGTGCCAGCAGGGGAGGGGACAGTACCAATTCACCCCTCCACTTT

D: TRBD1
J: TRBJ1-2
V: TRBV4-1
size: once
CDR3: CASSQEETIRDSYGYTF
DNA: TGCGCCAGCAGCCAAGAAGAAACCATCCGGGACAGCTATGGCTACACCTTC

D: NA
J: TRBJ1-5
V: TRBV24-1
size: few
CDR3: CATSDPDSESAPAF
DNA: TGTGCCACCAGTGACCCTGACAGTGAATCAGCCCCAGCATTT

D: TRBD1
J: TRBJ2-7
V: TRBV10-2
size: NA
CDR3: CASSSLGTGGPPEGYEQYF
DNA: TGCGCCAGCAGCTCTTTAGGGACAGGGGGCCCCCCCGAGGGGTACGAGCAGTACTTC

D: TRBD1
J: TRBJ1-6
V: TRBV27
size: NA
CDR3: CASSRTGSSPLHF
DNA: TGTGCCAGCAGTCGGACAGGGTCCTCACCCCTCCACTTT

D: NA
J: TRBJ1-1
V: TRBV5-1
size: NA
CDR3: CASSRGGNTEAFF
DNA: TGCGCCAGCAGCCGAGGGGGGAACACTGAAGCTTTCTTT

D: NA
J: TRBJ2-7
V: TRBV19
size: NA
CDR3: CATTPGQQSTYEQYF
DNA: TGTGCCACCACGCCCGGACAGCAGTCGACCTACGAGCAGTACTTC

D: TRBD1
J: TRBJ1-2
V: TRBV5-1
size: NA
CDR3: CASSFNQGAGYGYTF
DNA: TGCGCCAGCAGCTTTAACCAGGGGGCTGGCTATGGCTACACCTTC

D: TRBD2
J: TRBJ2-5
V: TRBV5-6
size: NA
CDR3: CASSLWTSGQETQYF
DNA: TGTGCCAGCAGCTTGTGGACTAGCGGGCAAGAGACCCAGTACTTC

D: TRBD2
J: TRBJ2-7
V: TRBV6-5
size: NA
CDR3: CASRTAGGSYEQYF
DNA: TGTGCCAGCAGGACAGCGGGGGGATCCTACGAGCAGTACTTC

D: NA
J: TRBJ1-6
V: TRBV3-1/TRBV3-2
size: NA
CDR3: CASSQGDNRPNSYNSPLHF
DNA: TGTGCCAGCAGCCAAGGGGACAACAGACCTAACTCCTATAATTCACCCCTCCACTTT

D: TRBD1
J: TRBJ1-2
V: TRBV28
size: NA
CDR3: CASSLGTGPPPYYGYTF
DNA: TGTGCCAGCAGTTTGGGGACAGGTCCTCCCCCCTACTATGGCTACACCTTC

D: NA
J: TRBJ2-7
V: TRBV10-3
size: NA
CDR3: CAIRSTSSYEQYF
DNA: TGTGCCATCAGGTCCACGAGCTCCTACGAGCAGTACTTC

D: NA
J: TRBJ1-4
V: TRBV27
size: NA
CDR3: CASSPFGSGEKLFF
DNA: TGTGCCAGCAGCCCCTTCGGCAGCGGAGAAAAACTGTTTTTT

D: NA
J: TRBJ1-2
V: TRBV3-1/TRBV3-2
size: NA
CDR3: CASSQGRTSNYGYTF
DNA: TGTGCCAGCAGCCAGGGACGTACCTCTAACTATGGCTACACCTTC

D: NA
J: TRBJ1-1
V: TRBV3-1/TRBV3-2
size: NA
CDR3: CASSQRGGVPNTEAFF
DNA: TGTGCCAGCAGCCAGAGGGGAGGGGTCCCGAACACTGAAGCTTTCTTT

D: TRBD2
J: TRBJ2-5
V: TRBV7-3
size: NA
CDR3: CASSSTSGGKETQYF
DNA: TGTGCCAGCAGCTCGACTAGCGGGGGGAAAGAGACCCAGTACTTC

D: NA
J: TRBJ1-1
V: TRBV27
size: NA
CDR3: CASSFGLRNTEAFF
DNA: TGTGCCAGCAGCTTCGGACTGAGGAACACTGAAGCTTTCTTT

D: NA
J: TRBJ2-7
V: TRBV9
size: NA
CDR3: CASSVGGLDEQYF
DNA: TGTGCCAGCAGCGTAGGAGGACTCGACGAGCAGTACTTC

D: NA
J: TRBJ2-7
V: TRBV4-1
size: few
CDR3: CASSLQGAYEQYF
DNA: TGCGCCAGCAGCCTCCAGGGTGCCTACGAGCAGTACTTC

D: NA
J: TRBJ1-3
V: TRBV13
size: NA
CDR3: CASSLGPGISGNTIYF
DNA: TGTGCCAGCAGCTTAGGGCCCGGGATCTCTGGAAACACCATATATTTT

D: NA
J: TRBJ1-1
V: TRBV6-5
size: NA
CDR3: CASSYTANTEAFF
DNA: TGTGCCAGCAGTTACACAGCGAACACTGAAGCTTTCTTT

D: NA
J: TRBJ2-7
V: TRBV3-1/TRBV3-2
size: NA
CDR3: CASSHSDEQYF
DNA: TGTGCCAGCAGCCATAGTGACGAGCAGTACTTC

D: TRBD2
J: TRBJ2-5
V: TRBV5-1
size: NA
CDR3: CASSMTSGGNLETQYF
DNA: TGCGCCAGCAGCATGACTAGCGGGGGTAATCTGGAGACCCAGTACTTC

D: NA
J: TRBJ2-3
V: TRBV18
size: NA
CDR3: CASSPDTDTQYF
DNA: TGTGCCAGCTCACCCGACACAGATACGCAGTATTTT

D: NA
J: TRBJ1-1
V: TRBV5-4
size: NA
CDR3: CASSLVTAARANTEAFF
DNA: TGTGCCAGCAGCTTGGTAACGGCCGCCCGGGCGAACACTGAAGCTTTCTTT

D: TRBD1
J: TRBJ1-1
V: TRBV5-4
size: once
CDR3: CASSLQGASTEAFF
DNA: TGTGCCAGCAGCCTACAGGGGGCGAGCACTGAAGCTTTCTTT

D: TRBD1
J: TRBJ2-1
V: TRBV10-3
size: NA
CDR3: CAISDPERPRQGVHNEQFF
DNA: TGTGCCATCAGTGACCCCGAGCGACCCCGACAGGGGGTCCACAATGAGCAGTTCTTC

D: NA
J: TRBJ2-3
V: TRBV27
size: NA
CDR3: CASSEGGPTDTQYF
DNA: TGTGCCAGCAGTGAGGGGGGTCCCACAGATACGCAGTATTTT